This TCR beta chain appears in the sequencing data of a study of T cells in Graves' hyperthyroidism and ophthalmopathy. The CDR3 runs to 16 residues. Trimming pared 1 base from V and 0 bases from J, leaving 9 bases between. CDR1 is MNHGY, CDR2 SVAAGI, per germline. Researchers took RNA transcripts and amplified the TCR beta CDR3 regions from them. HTBI primers were employed in a first-round RT-PCR of the TCR CDR3. One entry per CDR3 protein, called by TCRdb with MiXCR from the multiplex PCR reads. Among hundreds of thousands of distinct CDR3 sequences listed, about 14% were seen once. The chain is built from TRBV6-9 and TRBJ1-4; D is undetermined. The sequence was collected from a woman between 45 and 60 years old with Graves' ophthalmopathy. Sequences were obtained from blood. CDR3 region: CASSYWSPPTNEKLFF. In DNA form, the CDR3 reads TGTGCCAGCAGTTATTGGTCCCCGCCAACTAATGAAAAACTGTTTTTT.